This note documents a single T cell receptor beta chain sequence. The target antigen is unknown. This entry belongs to a study of identical twins. Regarding the study as a whole: Within beta out-of-frame sequences, the excess sharing observed between twins was weaker.

Trimming took 1 base from V and 2 from J, leaving 12 bases between them. Germline assignment: CDR1 LGHNA and CDR2 YSLEER. The CDR3 is 15 residues long. TCRdb re-derived calls from the 5' RACE reads in MiXCR, one entry per CDR3 protein. The sample records roughly 230,000 distinct CDR3 sequences, about 8% being singletons. The data also belong to a second study, concerning yellow fever vaccine responses in identical twins. That work adds: Twins' vaccine T cell response reportedly seemed partly convergent, partly personalized.

The rearrangement joins TRBV4-3 to TRBJ2-7; weak D call: TRBD2 (5 bases). The clonotype originates from a woman in her late teens or twenties in good health. The sample was CD8+ T cells sorted from blood. The CDR3 is CASSQGLSGAYEQYF. The CDR3 DNA follows: TGCGCCAGCAGCCAAGGATTAAGCGGAGCCTACGAGCAGTACTTC.